This T cell receptor beta chain was retrieved from a study of preoperative IRX-2 immunotherapy in early breast cancer. The table came from immunoSEQ multiplex PCR; TCRdb's copy has only in-frame clones and leaves some out. Altogether 25,000 to 30,000 clones are present, 85% to 90% being singletons, with the ten largest covering 9.5% to 10%. Treatment of the sample: preoperative locoregional IRX-2 cytokine immunotherapy. This phase Ib study tested locoregional IRX-2 cytokine immunotherapy given before surgery. CDR3 length equals 16 residues. Trimming took 7 bases from V and 3 from J; bases not matched to a gene: 10. Germline V CDR1 and CDR2: SNHLY, FYNNEI.

The sequence was obtained from a human donor with breast cancer. This rearrangement joins TRBV2 to TRBJ2-1, with 9 bases lining up with TRBD1. Specimen collection occurred from a patient treated with IRX-2 immunotherapy. CDR3 sequence (DNA): TGTGCCAGCATTGGCGACAGGGGGAGGTACTACAATGAGCAGTTCTTC. Translated: CASIGDRGRYYNEQFF.